The clone carrying this T cell receptor (beta chain) was counted many times. Its matching antigen is unknown. The sample belongs to a study of blood T cells in healthy people across ages. Isolated per sample were at least 6 million PBMCs. The second PCR ran about 6 to 11 cycles with a sample-barcoded 5' primer and J-beta primers. TCRdb ran MiXCR on the 5' RACE reads and lists one entry per CDR3 protein. The data show hundreds of thousands of distinct CDR3 sequences, roughly 31% seen once. The CDR3 totals 15 residues. Germline V CDR1 and CDR2: DFQATT, SNEGSKA (reference sequence). V was clipped by 4 bases and J by 6 bases, with 21 bases between them. Points from the study as a whole: Diversity of TCR beta per million T cells declined in a roughly linear way with age.

Sequenced input: blood. This TCR derives from a woman over 75 in good health. The V and J genes are TRBV20-1 and TRBJ1-2; possible D gene TRBD1, 5 bases. CDR3 residues: CSAIPTIGERNGYTF. The CDR3 DNA reads TGCAGTGCTATCCCAACGATAGGGGAACGGAATGGCTACACCTTC.